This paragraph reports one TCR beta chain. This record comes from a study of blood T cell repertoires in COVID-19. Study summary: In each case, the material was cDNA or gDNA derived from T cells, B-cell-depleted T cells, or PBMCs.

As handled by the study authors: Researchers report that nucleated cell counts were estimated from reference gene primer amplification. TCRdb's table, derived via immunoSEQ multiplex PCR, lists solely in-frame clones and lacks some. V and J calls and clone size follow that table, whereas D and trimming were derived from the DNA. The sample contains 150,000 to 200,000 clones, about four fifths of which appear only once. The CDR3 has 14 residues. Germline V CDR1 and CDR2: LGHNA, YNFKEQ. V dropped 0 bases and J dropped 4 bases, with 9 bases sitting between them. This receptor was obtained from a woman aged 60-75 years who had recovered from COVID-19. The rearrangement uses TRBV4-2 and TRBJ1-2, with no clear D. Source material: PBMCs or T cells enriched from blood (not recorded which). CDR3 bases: TGTGCCAGCAGCCAAGATCCGGGAGCCTATGGCTACACCTTC. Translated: CASSQDPGAYGYTF.